This T cell receptor (beta chain) was documented in a study of identical twins. This clonotype was counted ten times or more. The target antigen is unknown. With template switching, a universal primer site was added, and the cDNA carried unique molecular identifiers. MiXCR, run by TCRdb on the 5' RACE reads, gives a single entry per CDR3 protein. Of about 700,000 distinct CDR3 sequences in the sample, 6.1% are singletons; the top ten hold around 2%. With 7 bases removed from V and 5 bases from J, the gap between germline ends came to 8 bases. Germline CDR1 reads SGHTA; CDR2 reads FQGNSA. CDR3 length: 11 amino acids. Study results and limitations: Alpha sequences out of frame and shared by twins had excess low generation probability. Researchers reported weaker excess twin sharing in beta out-of-frame sequences.

What was sequenced was naive T cells sorted from blood. The V gene is TRBV7-2, the J gene TRBJ1-1; D is unclear. This sequence originates from a man aged 18 to 30 in good health. The DNA of the CDR3 is TGTGCCAGCACGGTAGGAACTGAAGCTTTCTTT. Its translation is CASTVGTEAFF.